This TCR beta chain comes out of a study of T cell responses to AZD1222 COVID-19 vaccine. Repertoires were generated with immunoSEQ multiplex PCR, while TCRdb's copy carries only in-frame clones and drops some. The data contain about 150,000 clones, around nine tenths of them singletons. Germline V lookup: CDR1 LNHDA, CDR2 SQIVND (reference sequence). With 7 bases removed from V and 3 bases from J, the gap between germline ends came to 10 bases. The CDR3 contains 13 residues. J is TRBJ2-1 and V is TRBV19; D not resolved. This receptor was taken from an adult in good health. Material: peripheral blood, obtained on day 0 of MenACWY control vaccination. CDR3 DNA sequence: TGTGCCAGTATGGCTACCAACTACAATGAGCAGTTCTTC. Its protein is CASMATNYNEQFF. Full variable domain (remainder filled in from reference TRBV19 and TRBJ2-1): DGGITQSPKYLFRKEGQNVTLSCEQNLNHDAMYWYRQDPGQGLRLIYYSQIVNDFQKGDIAEGYSVSREKKESFPLTVTSAQKNPTAFYLCASMATNYNEQFFGPGTRLTVL.